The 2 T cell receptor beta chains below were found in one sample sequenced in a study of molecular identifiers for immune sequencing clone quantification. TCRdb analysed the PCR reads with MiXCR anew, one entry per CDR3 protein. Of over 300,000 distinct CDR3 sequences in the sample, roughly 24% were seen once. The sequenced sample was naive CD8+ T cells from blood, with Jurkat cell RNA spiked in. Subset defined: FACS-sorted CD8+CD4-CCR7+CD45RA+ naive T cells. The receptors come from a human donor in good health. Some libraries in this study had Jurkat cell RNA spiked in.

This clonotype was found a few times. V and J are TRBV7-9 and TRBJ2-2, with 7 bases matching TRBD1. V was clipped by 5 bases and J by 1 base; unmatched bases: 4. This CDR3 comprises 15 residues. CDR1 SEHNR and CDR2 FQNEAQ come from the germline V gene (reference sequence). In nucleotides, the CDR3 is TGTGCCAGCAGCGAGACAGGGATGAACACCGGGGAGCTGTTTTTT. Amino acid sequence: CASSETGMNTGELFF.

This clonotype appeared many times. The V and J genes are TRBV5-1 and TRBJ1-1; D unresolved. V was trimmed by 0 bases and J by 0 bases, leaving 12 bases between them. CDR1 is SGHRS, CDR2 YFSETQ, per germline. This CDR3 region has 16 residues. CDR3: CASSLGQSMMNTEAFF. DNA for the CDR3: TGCGCCAGCAGCTTGGGACAAAGCATGATGAACACTGAAGCTTTCTTT.